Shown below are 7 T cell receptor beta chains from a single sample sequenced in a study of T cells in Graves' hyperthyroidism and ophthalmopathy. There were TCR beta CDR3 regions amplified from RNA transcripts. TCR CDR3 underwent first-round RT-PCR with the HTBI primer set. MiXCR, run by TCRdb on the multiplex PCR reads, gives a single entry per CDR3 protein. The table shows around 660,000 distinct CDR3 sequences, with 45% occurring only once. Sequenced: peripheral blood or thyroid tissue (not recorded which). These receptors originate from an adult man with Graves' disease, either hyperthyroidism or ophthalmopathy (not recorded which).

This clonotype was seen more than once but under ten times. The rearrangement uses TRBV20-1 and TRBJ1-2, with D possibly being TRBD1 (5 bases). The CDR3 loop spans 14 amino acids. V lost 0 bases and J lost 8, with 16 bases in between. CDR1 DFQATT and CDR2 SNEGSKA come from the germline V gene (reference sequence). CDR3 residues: CSARDFGRDDGYTF. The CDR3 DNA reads TGCAGTGCTAGAGATTTCGGCAGGGACGACGGCTACACCTTC.

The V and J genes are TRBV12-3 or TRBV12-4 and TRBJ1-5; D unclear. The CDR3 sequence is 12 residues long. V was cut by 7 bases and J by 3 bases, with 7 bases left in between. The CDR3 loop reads CASTDYNQPQHF. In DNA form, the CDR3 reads TGTGCCAGCACCGATTACAATCAGCCCCAGCATTTT.

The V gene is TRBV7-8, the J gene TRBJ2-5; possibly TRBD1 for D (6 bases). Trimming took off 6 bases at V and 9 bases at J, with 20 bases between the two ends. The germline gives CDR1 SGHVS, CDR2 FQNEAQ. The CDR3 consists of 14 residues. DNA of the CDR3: TGTGCCAGCAGTAGGGACACGGTTAATCAGCCCCAGTACTTC. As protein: CASSRDTVNQPQYF.

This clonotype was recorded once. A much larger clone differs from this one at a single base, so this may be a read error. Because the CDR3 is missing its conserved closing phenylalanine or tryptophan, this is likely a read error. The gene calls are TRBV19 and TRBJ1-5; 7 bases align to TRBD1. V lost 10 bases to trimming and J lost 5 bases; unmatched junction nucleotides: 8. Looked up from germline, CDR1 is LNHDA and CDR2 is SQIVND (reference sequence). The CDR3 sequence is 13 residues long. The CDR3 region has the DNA TGTGCCACCCAGGACAGGTGGTATCAGCCCCAGCATTAT. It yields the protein CATQDRWYQPQHY.

The CDR3 nucleotides read TGTGCCAGCAGCTTAGTCCCAGGGACAGGGAACGAGCAGTACTTC. Translating it yields CASSLVPGTGNEQYF. The chain couples TRBV7-2 to TRBJ2-7; 9 bases are shared with TRBD1. Germline lookup yields CDR1 SGHTA and CDR2 FQGNSA. Trimming removed 1 base from V and 5 bases from J; junction bases left unmatched: 6. The CDR3 totals 15 residues.

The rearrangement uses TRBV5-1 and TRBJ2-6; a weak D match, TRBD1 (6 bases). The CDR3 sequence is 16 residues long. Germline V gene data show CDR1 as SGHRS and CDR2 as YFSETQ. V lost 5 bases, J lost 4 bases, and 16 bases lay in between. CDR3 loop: CASRAVGAPGANVLTF. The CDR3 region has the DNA TGCGCCAGCAGGGCCGTGGGGGCTCCCGGGGCCAACGTCCTGACTTTC.

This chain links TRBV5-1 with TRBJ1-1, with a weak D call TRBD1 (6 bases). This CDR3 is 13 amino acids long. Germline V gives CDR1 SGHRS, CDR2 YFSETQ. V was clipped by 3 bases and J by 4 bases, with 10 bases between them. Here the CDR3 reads CASSWRGVTEAFF. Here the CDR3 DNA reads TGCGCCAGCAGCTGGAGGGGGGTCACTGAAGCTTTCTTT. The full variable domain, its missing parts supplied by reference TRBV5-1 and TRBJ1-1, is KAGVTQTPRYLIKTRGQQVTLSCSPISGHRSVSWYQQTPGQGLQFLFEYFSETQRNKGNFPGRFSGRQFSNSRSEMNVSTLELGDSALYLCASSWRGVTEAFFGQGTRLTVV.